This paragraph covers one T cell receptor (beta chain) sequence. The antigen is not known. Before being chosen for sequencing, patients had shown CD8+CD57+ cell expansion by flow cytometry. The sample originates from a study of CD8+CD57+ T cells in acquired aplastic anemia. Study-wide background: Recorded DNA amounts for sorted CD4+ and CD8+ cells had an average of 3.2 ug.

Genomic DNA constituted the template upon which TCR beta VDJ and CDR3 profiling was performed. TCRdb processed the reads anew with MiXCR; each CDR3 protein has one entry. The data hold roughly 240,000 distinct CDR3 sequences, with approximately 45% observed a single time. The V gene's germline CDR1 is SGHTA and CDR2 FQGTGA. The V gene lost 0 bases and the J gene lost 8 bases, with 11 bases spanning the gap. The CDR3 length is 15 residues. Overall study results and limits: Between patients and controls, 25 to 30 CD8+ CDR3 sequences were found in common.

This clonotype was sampled from a human donor with aplastic anemia. Sequencing input: sorted CD4+, CD8+, or CD8+CD57+ T cells (not recorded which) from PBMCs. The rearrangement uses TRBV7-3 and TRBJ1-6; D is perhaps TRBD1 (6 bases). This CDR3 reads CASSLTGGGDSPLHF. The CDR3 DNA reads as TGTGCCAGCAGCTTAACTGGCGGGGGCGATTCACCCCTCCACTTT.